The subject of this entry is one T cell receptor (beta chain). Its antigen is unknown. The sample comes from a study of OX40 agonist ivuxolimab in advanced cancers. Study-wide results and limits: CD8+ T cells averaged more expanded clones than CD4+.

Repertoires were generated with immunoSEQ multiplex PCR, while TCRdb's copy carries only in-frame clones and drops some. The sample has over 50,000 clones; 92% are singletons. V lost 4 bases and J lost 6; bases outside the gene matches: 8. Germline CDR1 is SEHNR and CDR2 is FQNEAQ (reference sequence). The CDR3 extends over 15 amino acids. The chain employs TRBV7-9 and TRBJ1-1, with TRBD1 matching 10 bases. The source is an adult with an advanced solid tumor such as melanoma, head and neck, liver or kidney cancer. This specimen consisted of CD4+ or CD8+ T cells sorted from blood, obtained in a trial of the OX40 agonist ivuxolimab. CDR3 DNA: TGTGCCAGCAGCTGGAGGGACAGGGGTCTCTCTGAAGCTTTCTTT. Protein: CASSWRDRGLSEAFF.